The 22 T cell receptor beta chains listed next were all sequenced from one sample in a study of regulatory T cells in long-lasting Graves disease (dated by TCRdb to about 2021). This specimen's time point label, interpreted: newly diagnosed GD, antithyroid drugs for less than 3 months. For both TCR sequencing and RNA sequencing, RNA was extracted from PBMCs in TRIzol. The library was generated by multiplex PCR. The sequencing machine was an Illumina HiSeq 4000. iRepertoire HTBI primers and Arm-PCR amplification of CDR3 regions were used to construct TCR beta libraries. Clones were called with MiXCR by TCRdb after fastp trimmed the public reads at Q25, and only in-frame beta chains were retained. When rows share a CDR3 protein, they turn into one entry using the most common DNA and genes. The sample data list 300,000 to 450,000 distinct CDR3 sequences, and 15% of these were observed just once. Over 20% of the sample goes to the ten largest clones.

The input for sequencing was peripheral blood mononuclear cells (PBMCs), taken at new diagnosis, from a patient treated with antithyroid drugs. The receptors here all came from a female donor with Graves disease.

The chain couples TRBV12-3 or TRBV12-4 to TRBJ1-1, with a possible D match to TRBD1 (5 bases). CDR3 length: 13 residues. V was cut by 7 bases and J by 10 bases, with 19 bases left in between. The CDR3 region is CASIPPRWGGAFF. The CDR3 DNA sequence: TGTGCCAGCATCCCACCCCGCTGGGGGGGAGCTTTCTTT.

This chain uses TRBV13 with TRBJ1-1; the D gene is possibly TRBD1 (6 bases). Germline CDR1 reads PRHDT; CDR2 reads FYEKMQ (reference sequence). Trimming took 3 bases from V and 4 from J, leaving 12 bases between them. The CDR3 sequence is 14 residues long. The CDR3 bases are TGTGCCAGCAGCTTGAGGGGAGGGGGCACTGAAGCTTTCTTT. Protein product: CASSLRGGGTEAFF.

The chain couples TRBV5-1 to TRBJ1-1; TRBD1 agrees at 8 bases. The V gene's germline CDR1 is SGHRS and CDR2 YFSETQ. V was clipped by 0 bases and J by 3 bases; unmatched bases: 4. The CDR3 covers 15 residues. The CDR3, as DNA: TGCGCCAGCAGCTTGGGCCAGGGGGCCTACACTGAAGCTTTCTTT. This gives the protein CASSLGQGAYTEAFF. Full variable domain (remainder filled in from reference TRBV5-1 and TRBJ1-1): KAGVTQTPRYLIKTRGQQVTLSCSPISGHRSVSWYQQTPGQGLQFLFEYFSETQRNKGNFPGRFSGRQFSNSRSEMNVSTLELGDSALYLCASSLGQGAYTEAFFGQGTRLTVV.

This clonotype was seen repeatedly, ten times or more. The V call is TRBV6-1, the J call TRBJ1-6, with D uncertain. V was pared by 7 bases and J by 10 bases, with 20 bases between. From germline, CDR1 is MNHNS and CDR2 SASEGT. The CDR3 totals 15 residues. CDR3 amino acids: CASTSTVGRESPLHF. DNA for the CDR3: TGTGCCAGCACCAGCACCGTAGGAAGGGAATCACCCCTCCACTTT.

This clonotype has at least ten counts. This chain connects TRBV4-3 to TRBJ1-5; TRBD1 matches 8 bases. V was clipped by 1 base and J by 6 bases; unmatched bases: 2. This CDR3 region has 14 residues. Per germline, CDR1 LGHNA and CDR2 YSLEER. Here the CDR3 DNA reads TGCGCCAGCAGCCAAGTAACAGGGGGTCAGCCCCAGCATTTT. Amino acid sequence: CASSQVTGGQPQHF.

With respect to this clonotype: One base away lies a much larger clone, so this may be a sequencing read error. Since no conserved phenylalanine or tryptophan closes the CDR3, a read error is the likely cause. The CDR3 DNA reads as TGTGCCAGCAGTCCAACTAGCGGGAGCCCTTACAATGAGCAGTTCCTC. This translates into CASSPTSGSPYNEQFL. The chain employs TRBV28 and TRBJ2-1, with TRBD2 identical over 11 bases. V lost 5 bases to trimming and J lost 4 bases; unmatched junction nucleotides: 7. Germline V gene lookup returns CDR1 MDHEN and CDR2 SYDVKM. This CDR3 comprises 16 residues.

This clonotype was detected many times. The chain uses TRBV28 and TRBJ1-5; 10 bases are shared with TRBD1. Losses at the gene ends were 5 bases for V and 7 bases for J; bases not matched to a gene: 11. CDR1 is MDHEN and CDR2 is SYDVKM in the germline V gene. The CDR3 contains 16 residues. The CDR3 sequence: CASSPLPGQGHQPQHF. CDR3 in DNA: TGTGCCAGCAGTCCCTTACCGGGACAGGGGCACCAGCCCCAGCATTTT.

The chain joins TRBV27 to TRBJ2-1, with D unclear. CDR3 length: 15 amino acids. Trimming left V 7 bases short and J 8 bases short, with 21 bases between. The germline gives CDR1 MNHEY, CDR2 SMNVEV (reference sequence). DNA of the CDR3: TGTGCCAGCACCCTGAGTTCGTACCTAAGTGATGAGCAGTTCTTC. Translated: CASTLSSYLSDEQFF.

This chain joins TRBV20-1 and TRBJ2-7; 9 bases map to TRBD1. V trimming: 6 bases; J trimming: 2 bases; junction bases outside the gene matches: 8. Germline lookup yields CDR1 DFQATT and CDR2 SNEGSKA (reference sequence). This CDR3 has 14 amino acids. This CDR3 is CSANRDRAPYEQYF. CDR3 nucleotides: TGCAGTGCCAACCGGGACAGGGCACCCTACGAGCAGTACTTC.

Here the CDR3 reads CASSRDRASYEQYF. The CDR3 region has the DNA TGTGCCAGCAGCCGGGACAGGGCTTCCTACGAGCAGTACTTC. The chain joins TRBV12-3 or TRBV12-4 to TRBJ2-7; 9 bases match TRBD1. This CDR3 region has 14 residues. V lost 6 bases, J lost 1 base, and 4 bases stayed unmatched.

Ten or more counts support this clonotype. The chain combines TRBV28 with TRBJ1-5, with D hard to call. This CDR3 is 13 amino acids long. With 5 bases removed from V and 8 bases from J, the gap between germline ends came to 13 bases. CDR1 MDHEN and CDR2 SYDVKM come from the germline V gene. The CDR3 reads CASSLLELKPQHF. CDR3 nucleotide sequence: TGTGCCAGCAGTCTTCTTGAGTTGAAGCCCCAGCATTTT.

This clonotype appeared many times. The chain combines TRBV29-1 with TRBJ2-3, with 8 bases fitting TRBD2. CDR1 SQVTM and CDR2 ANQGSEA come from the germline V gene. The CDR3 length is 16 residues. Losses at the gene ends were 6 bases for V and 1 base for J; bases not matched to a gene: 12. CDR3 DNA sequence: TGCAGCGTCCGAGGGGGACTAGTATGGGGCACAGATACGCAGTATTTT. Protein: CSVRGGLVWGTDTQYF.

This clonotype was seen ten or more times. DNA of the CDR3: TGTGCCAGCAGGACCGACAGGGGCGAGGGGGCCTTCGGTACTGAAGCTTTCTTT. Its translation: CASRTDRGEGAFGTEAFF. V gene TRBV6-2 or TRBV6-3 combines with J gene TRBJ1-1; TRBD1 matches 8 bases. Germline V gene lookup returns CDR1 MNHEY and CDR2 SVGEGT. Trimming took 6 bases from V and 5 from J; bases not matched to a gene: 20. This CDR3 spans 18 amino acids.

Ten or more counts support this clonotype. The J gene is TRBJ2-1, the V gene TRBV27, with 16 bases that match TRBD2. The CDR3 is 16 amino acids. Germline lookup yields CDR1 MNHEY and CDR2 SMNVEV (reference sequence). The V gene end was trimmed by 5 bases and the J gene end by 6 bases; junction bases not matched to a gene: 4. The CDR3 nucleotides read TGTGCCAGCAGTCCGGGGACTAGCGGGGGGGCCAATGAGCAGTTCTTC. This translates into CASSPGTSGGANEQFF.

This clonotype was seen at least ten times. The chain combines TRBV6-2 or TRBV6-3 with TRBJ2-1, with 10 bases identical to TRBD1. CDR1 MNHEY and CDR2 SVGEGT come from the germline V gene. The CDR3 sequence is 19 residues long. V lost 11 bases and J lost 2; bases outside the gene matches: 21. The CDR3 is CAGKGMGGQGSRTYNEQFF. CDR3 sequence (DNA): TGTGCCGGTAAAGGTATGGGGGGACAGGGGTCTCGCACCTACAATGAGCAGTTCTTC.

At least ten counts were recorded for this clonotype. V usage is TRBV12-5 and J usage is TRBJ1-3; D unclear. Germline CDR1 reads LGHNT; CDR2 reads FRNRAP. There are 14 residues in the CDR3. V was shortened by 5 bases and J by 0 bases, with 8 bases between the two germline ends. CDR3 nucleotides: TGTGCTAGTGGTCTTGACATCTCTGGAAACACCATATATTTT. Amino acid sequence: CASGLDISGNTIYF. Based on the CDR3 plus reference TRBV12-5 and TRBJ1-3, the full variable domain is DARVTQTPRHKVTEMGQEVTMRCQPILGHNTVFWYRQTMMQGLELLAYFRNRAPLDDSGMPKDRFSAEMPDATLATLKIQPSEPRDSAVYFCASGLDISGNTIYFGEGSWLTVV.

This clonotype was counted many times. The chain employs TRBV7-2 and TRBJ2-7; tentative D call: TRBD2 (7 bases). The CDR3 consists of 13 residues. V dropped 6 bases and J dropped 4 bases, with 13 bases sitting between them. Germline V CDR1 and CDR2: SGHTA, FQGNSA. In DNA, the CDR3 is TGTGCCAGCAGGGGCGGGGGCAAGTACGAGCAGTACTTC. This translates into CASRGGGKYEQYF.

This clonotype is a singleton in its sample. The gene calls are TRBV5-1 and TRBJ2-4; 12 bases match TRBD2. V shed 3 bases, J shed 8 bases, and the junction held 9 bases outside the gene matches. CDR1 and CDR2 (germline): SGHRS, YFSETQ. The CDR3 has 16 residues. DNA for the CDR3: TGCGCCAGCAGCTCGGGACTAGCGGGCCCACGGGACATTCAGTACTTC. It translates to CASSSGLAGPRDIQYF.

This clonotype was recorded many times. The rearrangement links TRBV30 to TRBJ2-7, with 7 bases aligning to TRBD1. The J segment lost 3 bases and the V segment lost 5 bases, leaving 1 base of the junction unmatched. The length of the CDR3 is 11 residues. The germline gives CDR1 GTSNPN, CDR2 SVGIG (reference sequence). The CDR3 here is CAWGDSYEQYF. Written as DNA, the CDR3 is TGTGCCTGGGGGGACAGCTACGAGCAGTACTTC. The variable domain in full, with the rest retrieved from reference TRBV30 and TRBJ2-7, is SQTIHQWPATLVQPVGSPLSLECTVEGTSNPNLYWYRQAAGRGLQLLFYSVGIGQISSEVPQNLSASRPQDRQFILSSKKLLLSDSGFYLCAWGDSYEQYFGPGTRLTVT.

This clonotype was counted at least ten times. This chain links TRBV6-1 with TRBJ1-3; D gene uncertain. CDR3 size: 17 residues. CDR1 is MNHNS and CDR2 is SASEGT in the germline V gene. Trimming took 6 bases from V and 4 from J, leaving 22 bases between them. CDR3 DNA sequence: TGTGCCAGCAGCGCCGGCGAGGGATCGAGCTCGGGAAACACCATATATTTT. Its translation: CASSAGEGSSSGNTIYF.

This clonotype was seen at least ten times. The V call is TRBV20-1, the J call TRBJ1-6; D is uncertain. This CDR3 region has 15 residues. CDR1 is DFQATT and CDR2 is SNEGSKA in the germline V gene (reference sequence). V was cut by 3 bases and J by 3 bases, with 12 bases left in between. The CDR3 loop reads CSASPPDLYNSPLHF. The DNA for the CDR3 is TGCAGTGCTAGTCCGCCTGACCTCTATAATTCACCCCTCCACTTT.

This clonotype showed up just a few times. This sequence joins TRBV9 and TRBJ1-2, with D perhaps matching TRBD1 (5 bases). The germline CDR1 and CDR2 sequences are SGDLS and YYNGEE. V lost 3 bases, J lost 8 bases, and 11 bases lay in between. CDR3 size: 12 residues. CDR3 sequence reads: CASSGFGDGYTF. The CDR3 nucleotides read TGTGCCAGCAGCGGTTTTGGGGACGGCTACACCTTC.